A selection of T cell receptor beta chains follows, all from one sample in a study of tumor-infiltrating lymphocytes in localized non-small cell lung cancer. Only in-frame clones appear in the TCRdb table, and some are missing; sequencing was by immunoSEQ multiplex PCR. The sample gives 27,000 or so clones, 80% to 90% of which show up once; about 1.9% is in the top ten. The sequencing input was lung tumor tissue. The receptors derive from a human donor with non-small cell lung cancer. Both conserved end residues are part of each CDR3. Each record gives: V gene, J gene, D gene, clone size, CDR3 length, CDR3 protein, CDR3 DNA. A D gene is named only where the DNA matches it firmly. Not every row has a clone size; where given, it reads once, few, many or a size class.

TRBV6-5	TRBJ2-7	NA	few	14	CASSYTHTTYEQYF	TGTGCCAGCAGTTACACGCACACGACCTACGAGCAGTACTTC
TRBV7-8	TRBJ2-7	NA	NA	14	CASSVVDPSREQYF	TGTGCCAGCAGCGTGGTGGACCCCTCGCGCGAGCAGTACTTC
TRBV6-1	TRBJ1-2	TRBD1	NA	12	CASSERTGGYTF	TGTGCCAGCAGTGAGAGGACAGGGGGCTACACCTTC
TRBV4-1	TRBJ2-5	NA	NA	14	CASSQDGAGVTQYF	TGCGCCAGCAGCCAAGATGGGGCAGGGGTGACCCAGTACTTC
TRBV5-4	TRBJ1-2	TRBD1	NA	16	CASSQGQGNSNYGYTF	TGTGCCAGCAGCCAGGGACAGGGAAATTCGAACTATGGCTACACCTTC
TRBV19	TRBJ2-1	TRBD1	few	15	CASSVTGGDYNEQFF	TGTGCCAGTAGTGTGACAGGGGGCGACTACAATGAGCAGTTCTTC
TRBV6-1	TRBJ2-7	NA	NA	8	CASNEQYF	TGTGCCAGCAACGAGCAGTACTTC
TRBV9	TRBJ1-5	NA	NA	15	CASSVGAVSNQPQHF	TGTGCCAGCAGCGTAGGGGCCGTGAGCAATCAGCCCCAGCATTTT
TRBV6-6	TRBJ2-3	NA	NA	12	CASSLSTDTQYF	TGTGCCAGCAGTTTGAGCACAGATACGCAGTATTTT
TRBV29-1	TRBJ2-5	NA	NA	12	CSVLAGMETQYF	TGCAGCGTTCTGGCGGGTATGGAGACCCAGTACTTC
TRBV4-3	TRBJ1-1	NA	NA	16	CASSQPGTPGKTEAFF	TGCGCCAGCAGCCAGCCCGGGACCCCGGGAAAGACTGAAGCTTTCTTT
TRBV6-5	TRBJ1-2	NA	NA	14	CASSYYGGTDGYTF	TGTGCCAGCAGTTACTATGGGGGGACTGATGGCTACACCTTC
TRBV4-3	TRBJ2-5	TRBD2	NA	14	CASSQGGGRGTQYF	TGCGCCAGCAGCCAAGGCGGAGGGAGGGGGACCCAGTACTTC
TRBV2	TRBJ2-2	NA	few	14	CASSDSANTGELFF	TGTGCCAGCAGTGATTCAGCGAACACCGGGGAGCTGTTTTTT
TRBV7-2	TRBJ2-5	TRBD2	NA	15	CASSLLGLEGETQYF	TGTGCCAGCAGCTTACTGGGACTAGAGGGCGAGACCCAGTACTTC
TRBV4-2	TRBJ2-1	NA	NA	16	CASSPTSGTPYNEQFF	TGTGCCAGCAGTCCCACCTCCGGGACCCCCTACAATGAGCAGTTCTTC
TRBV6-5	TRBJ1-1	NA	few	13	CASSYSGATEAFF	TGTGCCAGCAGTTACTCGGGGGCAACGGAAGCTTTCTTT
TRBV5-1	TRBJ2-1	TRBD2	NA	15	CASRKTSGGTNEQFF	TGCGCCAGCAGAAAGACTAGCGGGGGAACAAATGAGCAGTTCTTC
TRBV7-9	TRBJ2-1	TRBD1	NA	15	CASSRRGQGVYEQFF	TGTGCCAGCAGCCGGAGGGGACAGGGTGTCTATGAGCAGTTCTTC
TRBV30	TRBJ2-7	TRBD1	NA	12	CAWRPQGAEQYF	TGTGCCTGGAGACCACAGGGGGCCGAGCAGTACTTC
TRBV4-1	TRBJ1-6	NA	few	14	CASSQGTGNSPLHF	TGCGCCAGCAGCCAGGGGACGGGTAATTCACCCCTCCACTTT
TRBV2	TRBJ1-5	NA	NA	14	CASSEEGGNQPQHF	TGTGCCAGCAGTGAAGAGGGCGGCAATCAGCCCCAGCATTTT
TRBV18	TRBJ1-1	NA	NA	13	CASSPQPGTEAFF	TGTGCCAGCTCACCACAACCAGGCACTGAAGCTTTCTTT
TRBV7-6	TRBJ1-6	NA	NA	12	CASSPANSPLHF	TGTGCCAGCAGCCCCGCTAATTCACCCCTCCACTTT
TRBV7-2	TRBJ1-1	NA	NA	15	CASSESSGMNTEAFF	TGTGCCAGCAGCGAGAGCAGCGGTATGAACACTGAAGCTTTCTTT
TRBV18	TRBJ1-3	NA	NA	15	CASSPRLDSGNTIYF	TGTGCCAGCTCACCACGACTGGACTCTGGAAACACCATATATTTT
TRBV5-1	TRBJ1-6	TRBD1	NA	17	CASSPQGAYAYNSPLHF	TGCGCCAGCAGTCCGCAGGGGGCGTACGCCTATAATTCACCCCTCCACTTT
TRBV28	TRBJ1-2	NA	NA	13	CASSLGGQGGYTF	TGTGCCAGCAGTTTAGGGGGCCAGGGAGGCTACACCTTC
TRBV6-4	TRBJ1-2	TRBD1	NA	13	CATNEGGHSGYTF	TGTGCCACCAATGAAGGGGGCCACTCTGGCTACACCTTC
TRBV6-5	TRBJ1-6	NA	NA	14	CATLGRGPLSPLHF	TGTGCCACCCTGGGCCGGGGCCCCCTTTCACCCCTCCACTTT
TRBV7-2	TRBJ2-7	NA	NA	17	CASSLYFNGGTGNEQYF	TGTGCCAGCAGCTTGTACTTCAATGGGGGTACCGGAAACGAGCAGTACTTC
TRBV7-9	TRBJ1-1	NA	NA	16	CASSLGQPGGNTEAFF	TGTGCCAGCAGCTTAGGGCAGCCTGGGGGGAACACTGAAGCTTTCTTT
TRBV18	TRBJ2-3	NA	NA	16	CASSPLKMWSTDTQYF	TGTGCCAGCTCACCGCTCAAGATGTGGAGCACAGATACGCAGTATTTT
TRBV20-1	TRBJ2-5	NA	NA	10	CSVRFETQYF	TGCAGTGTTAGGTTTGAGACCCAGTACTTC
TRBV25-1	TRBJ2-7	TRBD1	NA	14	CASTRDRYPYEQYF	TGTGCCAGCACCAGGGACAGATATCCCTACGAGCAGTACTTC
TRBV6-4	TRBJ2-1	NA	NA	16	CASSEESTSSYNEQFF	TGTGCCAGCAGTGAGGAGAGTACTAGCTCCTACAATGAGCAGTTCTTC
TRBV6-5	TRBJ1-2	TRBD1	NA	14	CASSPFGQGYGYTF	TGTGCCAGCAGTCCTTTCGGACAGGGCTATGGCTACACCTTC
TRBV30	TRBJ1-3	NA	few	12	CAWSVRQATIYF	TGTGCCTGGAGTGTACGACAGGCGACCATATATTTT
TRBV7-2	TRBJ2-7	TRBD1	NA	14	CASSTRDSSYEQYF	TGTGCCAGCAGCACCCGGGACAGCTCCTACGAGCAGTACTTC
TRBV9	TRBJ2-1	NA	NA	13	CASGQGPYNEQFF	TGTGCCAGCGGGCAGGGCCCCTACAATGAGCAGTTCTTC
TRBV27	TRBJ1-3	NA	NA	14	CASSSQASGNTIYF	TGTGCCAGCAGTTCCCAGGCTTCCGGAAACACCATATATTTT
TRBV7-9	TRBJ2-1	NA	once	15	CASSLEVSSYNEQFF	TGTGCCAGCAGCTTAGAGGTTAGCTCCTACAATGAGCAGTTCTTC
TRBV10-3	TRBJ2-5	NA	NA	13	CAISPNPGETQYF	TGTGCCATCAGTCCTAACCCCGGGGAGACCCAGTACTTC
TRBV11-2	TRBJ2-3	TRBD2	NA	14	CASSFGTSGHTQYF	TGTGCCAGCAGCTTCGGGACTAGCGGGCATACGCAGTATTTT
TRBV4-2	TRBJ1-3	NA	NA	15	CASSEPASSGNTIYF	TGTGCCAGCAGCGAGCCGGCCAGCTCTGGAAACACCATATATTTT
TRBV9	TRBJ2-2	TRBD2	NA	18	CASSVVGLAVRNTGELFF	TGTGCCAGCAGCGTAGTTGGACTAGCGGTGAGGAACACCGGGGAGCTGTTTTTT
TRBV4-3	TRBJ1-3	NA	NA	14	CASSQDTSGNTIYF	TGCGCCAGCAGCCAAGACACATCTGGAAACACCATATATTTT
TRBV6-1	TRBJ2-7	NA	NA	12	CASSEIRVEQYF	TGTGCCAGCAGTGAAATTAGAGTAGAGCAGTACTTC
TRBV7-2	TRBJ1-2	TRBD1	NA	15	CASSPRQGNGYGYTF	TGTGCCAGCAGCCCCAGACAGGGAAATGGGTATGGCTACACCTTC
TRBV29-1	TRBJ2-5	NA	NA	11	CSVEERLGQYF	TGCAGCGTTGAAGAAAGGTTGGGCCAGTACTTC
TRBV6-5	TRBJ2-7	NA	NA	12	CASSTNHYEQYF	TGTGCCAGCAGTACAAACCACTACGAGCAGTACTTC